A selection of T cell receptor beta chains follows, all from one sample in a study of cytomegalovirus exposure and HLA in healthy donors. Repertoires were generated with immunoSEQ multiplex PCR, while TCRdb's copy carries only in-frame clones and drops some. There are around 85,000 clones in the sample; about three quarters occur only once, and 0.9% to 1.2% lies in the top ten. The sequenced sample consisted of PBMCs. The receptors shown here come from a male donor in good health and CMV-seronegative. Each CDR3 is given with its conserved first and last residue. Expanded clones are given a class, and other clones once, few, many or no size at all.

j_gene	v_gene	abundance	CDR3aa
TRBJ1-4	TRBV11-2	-	CASSPTGGVEKLFF
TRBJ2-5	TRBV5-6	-	CASSPGLAQNETQYF
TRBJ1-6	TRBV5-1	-	CASSLETGVNSPLHF
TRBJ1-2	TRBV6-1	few	CASSERSYGYTF
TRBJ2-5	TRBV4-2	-	CASSQVTSQETQYF
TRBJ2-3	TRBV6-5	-	CASSSSTSGVTDTQYF
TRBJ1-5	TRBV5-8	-	CASGGQPQNF
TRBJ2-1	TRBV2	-	CASRPTASGHNEQFF
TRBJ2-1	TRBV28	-	CASSSPSGSTSEQFF
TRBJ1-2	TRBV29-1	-	CSVVGGVSGYPF
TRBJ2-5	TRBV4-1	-	CASSQGGGGGVWETQYF
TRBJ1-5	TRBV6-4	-	CASTLDERQEVYSNQPQHF
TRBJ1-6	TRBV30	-	CAWKGLTYSPLHF
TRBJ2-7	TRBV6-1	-	CASESSWSYEQYF
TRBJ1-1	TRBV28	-	CASSLRIAGGEAFF
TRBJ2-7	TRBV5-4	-	CASTHPGLGVYEQYF
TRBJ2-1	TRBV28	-	CASSLTSGSIVHEQFF
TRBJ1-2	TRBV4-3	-	CASSQERDRAGYGYPF
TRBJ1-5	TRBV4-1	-	CASSQGPGEQPQHF
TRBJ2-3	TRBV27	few	CASSWRTVDTQYF
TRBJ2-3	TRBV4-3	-	CASSQDPPGGYTDTQYF
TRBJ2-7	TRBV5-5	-	CASTPQLTGGTQQYF
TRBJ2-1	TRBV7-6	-	CASSLAGSLHNEQFF
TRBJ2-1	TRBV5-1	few	CASSLADPGGEQFF
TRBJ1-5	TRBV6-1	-	CASTSVTGPQNF
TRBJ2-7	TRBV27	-	CASSLGPLYEQYF
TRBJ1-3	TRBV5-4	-	CASSWGGNTIYF
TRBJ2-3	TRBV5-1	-	CASSNELSTDTQYF
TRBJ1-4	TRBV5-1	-	CASSDSLNEKLFF
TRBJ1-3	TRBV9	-	CASSVESYSGNTIYF
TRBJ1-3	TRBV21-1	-	CASSKGDRGSGNTIYF
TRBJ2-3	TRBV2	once	CASRGTSGGTSTDTQYF
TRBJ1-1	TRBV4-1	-	CASSHSGQMPTEAFF
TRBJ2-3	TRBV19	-	CASSIPGGADTQYF
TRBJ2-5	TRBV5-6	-	CASSLPGGRETQYF
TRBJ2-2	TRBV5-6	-	CASSLGMGLAGAGELFF
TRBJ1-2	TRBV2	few	CASSDPAAETGAYGYTF
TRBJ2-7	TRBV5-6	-	CASSFSSYEQYF
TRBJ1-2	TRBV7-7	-	CASSPPGTGVGGYTF
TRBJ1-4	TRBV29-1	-	CSVVFRDEKLFF
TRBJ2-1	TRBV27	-	CASRPRGAGEQFF
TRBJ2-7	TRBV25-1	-	CASSEPGQGDYEQYF
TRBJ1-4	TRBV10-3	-	CAIGSRPLGTNEKLFF
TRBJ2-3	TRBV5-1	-	CASSLDGTSTDTQYF
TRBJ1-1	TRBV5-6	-	CASSPRTGVNTEAFF
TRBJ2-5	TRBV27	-	CASSLQGQETQYF
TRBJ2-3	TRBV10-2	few	CASRDARGDTQYF
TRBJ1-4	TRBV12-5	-	CASGLGVVGEKLFF